The TCR beta chain under discussion was sequenced for a study of blood T cell repertoires in COVID-19. Overall study: From the United States, Italy and Spain came samples of acute and convalescent COVID-19. T cells, B-cell-depleted T cells, or PBMCs supplied cDNA or gDNA.

Authors' methods: Amplification from reference gene primers served as the basis for estimated nucleated cell counts. Produced via immunoSEQ multiplex PCR; TCRdb's table is partial and in-frame only. D and trimming come from the DNA, and the V and J calls and clone size come from that table. The data contain roughly 150,000 clones, around 80% of them singletons. Germline V lookup: CDR1 MNHEY, CDR2 SVGAGI. V lost 11 bases to trimming and J lost 5 bases; unmatched junction nucleotides: 9. This CDR3 has 14 residues. The rearrangement joins TRBV6-5 to TRBJ2-5; 12 nucleotides agree with TRBD2. The TCR was taken from a human donor with acute or convalescent COVID-19. The donor label of this sample is uncertain. The sequenced sample consisted of peripheral blood. The CDR3 here is CAVRLAGAWETQYF. DNA for the CDR3: TGTGCCGTTCGACTAGCGGGGGCCTGGGAGACCCAGTACTTC.